This T cell receptor (beta chain) was sequenced during a study of blood T cell repertoires in COVID-19 (TCRdb year 2020). Notes on the research overall: Samples covering the acute and convalescent phases of COVID-19 were provided by collaborators in the United States, Italy and Spain. The samples were drawn from two sources: the first 160 participants of the ongoing ImmuneRACE study, and 1,000 to 1,500 subjects contributed by 6 global collaborators. The repertoires were released in a freely available public database meant as a resource for research on the immune response to SARS-CoV-2. The prospective study material was composed of cDNA or gDNA derived from T cells, B-cell-depleted T cells, or PBMCs. Where available, HLA class I and class II types were obtained from metadata supplied by the sample provider rather than from assay-based typing. The dataset comprised deeply sampled blood TCRbeta repertoires from subjects exposed to, actively infected with, or recovered from COVID-19. Nearly every sample came with metadata listing a de-identified subject ID, COVID-19 status, age in years and sex.

The count of this clone is one. This receptor's antigen is unknown. Per-base qualities were not stored, and no clone one base away is much larger. The full study reports these points: How much clinical and demographic metadata was included differed by source and by participant, and the metadata was provided uncurated.

TCRbeta CDR3 regions were amplified from genomic DNA using the immunoSEQ Assay, a bias-controlled multiplex PCR. Processing in the source paper ran as follows. Nucleated cell counts per sample were estimated from amplification of reference gene primers within the assay. Sequence reads were collapsed and filtered to measure the absolute abundance of every unique TCRbeta CDR3 rearrangement. For each sample, productive Simpson clonality was calculated as the square root of Simpson's diversity index over productive rearrangements. Sourced from immuneACCESS, this table was stored by TCRdb with only in-frame sequences that have V and J called. A share of the clones is absent; for the studies checked, an unresolved V gene accounts for under half, and the remainder has no known explanation. V and J calls plus clone size are reproduced from that table; the DNA served to infer D and trimming. The sample data list 30,000 to 35,000 clones, and roughly 74% of these were observed just once. The biggest ten clones account for 14% to 15% of the sample.

The collaborating institutions used their own protocols to collect whole blood in K2EDTA tubes. For TCRbeta analysis, collaborator samples were shipped as frozen whole blood, as isolated PBMCs, or as DNA extracted from either sample type. The germline V gene supplies CDR1 ENHRY and CDR2 SYGVKD. The germline V end is reduced by 3 bases and the J end by 4 bases; junction bases left unmatched: 5. The CDR3, cysteine through phenylalanine, is 14 amino acids long. Of the read, only the CDR3 DNA is kept; its 42 bases are in frame from base 1. The sequence links TRBV10-3 to TRBJ2-7; 8 bases in the middle match TRBD2. The sequencing sample was made of peripheral blood. The clonotype originates from an elderly man with active or convalescent COVID-19. The base sequence is TGTGCCATCAGTGAAGGGACTAGTCATTACGAGCAGTACTTC. Translated, it reads CAISEGTSHYEQYF.